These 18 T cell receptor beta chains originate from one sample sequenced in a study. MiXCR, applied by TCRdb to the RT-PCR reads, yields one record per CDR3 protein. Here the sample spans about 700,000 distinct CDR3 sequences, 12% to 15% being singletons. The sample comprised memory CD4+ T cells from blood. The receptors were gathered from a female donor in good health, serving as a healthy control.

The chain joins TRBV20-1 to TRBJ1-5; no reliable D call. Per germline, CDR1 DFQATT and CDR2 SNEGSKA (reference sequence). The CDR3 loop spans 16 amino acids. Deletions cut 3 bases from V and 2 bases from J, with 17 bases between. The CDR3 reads CSASEREWKGNQPQHF. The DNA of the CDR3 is TGCAGTGCTAGTGAGAGGGAGTGGAAGGGCAATCAGCCCCAGCATTTT.

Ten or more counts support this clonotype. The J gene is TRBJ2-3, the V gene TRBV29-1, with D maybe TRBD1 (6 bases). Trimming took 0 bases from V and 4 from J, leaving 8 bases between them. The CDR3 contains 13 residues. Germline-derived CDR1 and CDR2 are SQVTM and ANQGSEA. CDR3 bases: TGCAGCGTTGAAGATTACAGGGCAGATACGCAGTATTTT. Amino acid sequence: CSVEDYRADTQYF.

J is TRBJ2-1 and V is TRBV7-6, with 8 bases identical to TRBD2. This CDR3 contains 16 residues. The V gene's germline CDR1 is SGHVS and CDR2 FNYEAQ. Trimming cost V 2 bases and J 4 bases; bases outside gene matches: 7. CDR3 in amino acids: CASSLRSGGVYNEQFF. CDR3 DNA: TGTGCCAGCAGCTTAAGATCGGGAGGGGTATACAATGAGCAGTTCTTC.

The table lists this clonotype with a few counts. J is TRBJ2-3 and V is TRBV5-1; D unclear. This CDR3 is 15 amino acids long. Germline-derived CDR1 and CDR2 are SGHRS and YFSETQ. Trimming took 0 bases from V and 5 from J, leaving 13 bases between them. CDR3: CASSLVGNSRDTQYF. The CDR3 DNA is TGCGCCAGCAGCTTGGTGGGAAATTCAAGAGATACGCAGTATTTT.

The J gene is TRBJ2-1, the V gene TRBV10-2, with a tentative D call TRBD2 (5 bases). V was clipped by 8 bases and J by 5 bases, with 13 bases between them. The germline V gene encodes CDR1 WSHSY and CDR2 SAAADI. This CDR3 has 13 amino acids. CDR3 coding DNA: TGCGCCAGCGACCCGGGGAGCCACAATGAGCAGTTCTTC. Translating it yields CASDPGSHNEQFF.

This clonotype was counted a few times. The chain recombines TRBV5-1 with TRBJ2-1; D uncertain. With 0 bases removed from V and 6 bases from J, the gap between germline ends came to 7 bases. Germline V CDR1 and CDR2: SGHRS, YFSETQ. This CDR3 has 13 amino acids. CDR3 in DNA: TGCGCCAGCAGCTTGGATATCGCCAATGAGCAGTTCTTC. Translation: CASSLDIANEQFF.

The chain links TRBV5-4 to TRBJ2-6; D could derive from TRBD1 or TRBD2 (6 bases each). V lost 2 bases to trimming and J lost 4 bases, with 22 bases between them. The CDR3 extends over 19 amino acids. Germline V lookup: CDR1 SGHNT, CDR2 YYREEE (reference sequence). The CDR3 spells CASSLQGWGAPPGANVLTF. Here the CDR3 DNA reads TGTGCCAGCAGCTTACAAGGATGGGGGGCGCCTCCCGGGGCCAACGTCCTGACTTTC.

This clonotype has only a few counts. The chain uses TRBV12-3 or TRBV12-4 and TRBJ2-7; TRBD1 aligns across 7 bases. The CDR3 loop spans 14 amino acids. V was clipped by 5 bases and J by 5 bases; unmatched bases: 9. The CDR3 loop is CASSADRVVHEQYF. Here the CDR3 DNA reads TGTGCCAGCAGTGCAGACAGGGTGGTCCACGAGCAGTACTTC.

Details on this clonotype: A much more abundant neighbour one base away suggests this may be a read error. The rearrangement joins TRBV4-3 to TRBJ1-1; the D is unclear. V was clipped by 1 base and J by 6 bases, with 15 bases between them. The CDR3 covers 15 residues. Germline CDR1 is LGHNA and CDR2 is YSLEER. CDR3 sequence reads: CASSQARRVGAEAFF. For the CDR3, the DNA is TGCGCCAGCAGCCAAGCTAGGAGGGTGGGCGCTGAAGCTTTCTTT.

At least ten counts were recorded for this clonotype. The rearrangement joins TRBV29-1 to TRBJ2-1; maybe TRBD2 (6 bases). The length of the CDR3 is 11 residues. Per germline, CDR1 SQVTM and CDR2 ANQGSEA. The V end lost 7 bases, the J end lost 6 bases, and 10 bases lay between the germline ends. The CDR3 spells CSGEVTNEQFF. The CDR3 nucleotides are TGCAGCGGGGAGGTTACCAATGAGCAGTTCTTC.

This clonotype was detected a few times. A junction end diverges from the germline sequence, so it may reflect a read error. The CDR3 DNA reads as TGCGCCAGCAGGGGGCCGGGACAGGGCTCTTGGGCCAACGTCCTGACTTTC. Translating gives CASRGPGQGSWANVLTF. This chain uses TRBV5-1 with TRBJ2-6, with 9 bases that match TRBD1. This CDR3 region has 17 residues. The germline V gene has CDR1 SGHRS and CDR2 YFSETQ. Supplemented by reference TRBV5-1 and TRBJ2-6, the full variable domain reads KAGVTQTPRYLIKTRGQQVTLSCSPISGHRSVSWYQQTPGQGLQFLFEYFSETQRNKGNFPGRFSGRQFSNSRSEMNVSTLELGDSALYLCASRGPGQGSWANVLTFGAGSRLTVL.

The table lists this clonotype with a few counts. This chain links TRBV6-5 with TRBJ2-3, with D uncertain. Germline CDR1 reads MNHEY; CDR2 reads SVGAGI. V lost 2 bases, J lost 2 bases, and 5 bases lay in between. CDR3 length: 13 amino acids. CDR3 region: CASSYPPTDTQYF. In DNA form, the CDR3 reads TGTGCCAGCAGTTACCCCCCCACAGATACGCAGTATTTT.

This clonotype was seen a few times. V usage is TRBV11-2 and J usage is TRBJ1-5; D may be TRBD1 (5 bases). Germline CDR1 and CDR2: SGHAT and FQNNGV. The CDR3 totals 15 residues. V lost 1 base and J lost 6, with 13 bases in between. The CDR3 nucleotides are TGTGCCAGCAGCTTAGCTTTGGGCCAGGGTCAGCCCCAGCATTTT. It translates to CASSLALGQGQPQHF.

CDR3 DNA sequence: TGTGCCAGCAGCTACCGCCGGGACAGGGAGGGAGATACGCAGTATTTT. Translating it yields CASSYRRDREGDTQYF. The V gene is TRBV6-2 or TRBV6-3, the J gene TRBJ2-3; 9 bases agree with TRBD1. V shed 6 bases and J 5 bases; nucleotides not matched to a gene: 12. There are 16 residues in the CDR3. The germline V gene has CDR1 MNHEY and CDR2 SVGEGT.

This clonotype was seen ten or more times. CDR3 sequence (DNA): TGCAGTGCTAGTGCCTGGCGGGAGGGCAGTGCCTACGAGCAGTACTTC. Translating gives CSASAWREGSAYEQYF. The chain combines TRBV20-1 with TRBJ2-7; 9 bases fit TRBD2. With V trimmed by 3 bases and J by 2 bases, 11 bases remained unmatched. The CDR3 is 16 residues long. From germline, CDR1 is DFQATT and CDR2 SNEGSKA (reference sequence).

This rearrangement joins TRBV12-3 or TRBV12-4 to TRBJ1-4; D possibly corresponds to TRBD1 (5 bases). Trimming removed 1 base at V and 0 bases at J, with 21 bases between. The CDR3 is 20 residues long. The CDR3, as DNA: TGTGCCAGCAGTTTAGACAGCCGGACGATGGGGGGTTCAACTAATGAAAAACTGTTTTTT. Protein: CASSLDSRTMGGSTNEKLFF.

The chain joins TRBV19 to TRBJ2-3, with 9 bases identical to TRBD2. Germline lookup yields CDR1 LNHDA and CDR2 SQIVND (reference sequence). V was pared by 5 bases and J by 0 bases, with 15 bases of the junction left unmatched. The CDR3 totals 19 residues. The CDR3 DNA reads TGTGCCAGTAGTTTGGGACAGTTCGGACTAGCGTCTAGCACAGATACGCAGTATTTT. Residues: CASSLGQFGLASSTDTQYF.

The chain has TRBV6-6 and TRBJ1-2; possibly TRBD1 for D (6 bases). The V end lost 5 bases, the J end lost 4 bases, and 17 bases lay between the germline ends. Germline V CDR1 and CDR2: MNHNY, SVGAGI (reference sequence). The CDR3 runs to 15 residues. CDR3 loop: CASSPQGPGSYGYTF. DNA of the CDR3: TGTGCCAGCAGTCCCCAGGGGCCCGGGTCCTATGGCTACACCTTC.